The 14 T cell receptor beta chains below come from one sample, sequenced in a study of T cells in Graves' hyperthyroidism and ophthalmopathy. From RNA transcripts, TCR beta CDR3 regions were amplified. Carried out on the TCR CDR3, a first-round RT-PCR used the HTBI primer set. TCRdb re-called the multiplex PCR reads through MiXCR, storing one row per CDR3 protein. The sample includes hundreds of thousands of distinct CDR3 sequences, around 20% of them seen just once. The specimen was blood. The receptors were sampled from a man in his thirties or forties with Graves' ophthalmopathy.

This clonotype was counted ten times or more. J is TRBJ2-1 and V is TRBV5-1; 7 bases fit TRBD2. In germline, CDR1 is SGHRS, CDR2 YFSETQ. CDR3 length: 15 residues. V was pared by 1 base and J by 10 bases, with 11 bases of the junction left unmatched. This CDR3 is CASSLTEGGTREQFF. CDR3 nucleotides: TGCGCCAGCAGCTTGACGGAGGGAGGGACGCGGGAGCAGTTCTTC. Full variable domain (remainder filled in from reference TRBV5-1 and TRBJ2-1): KAGVTQTPRYLIKTRGQQVTLSCSPISGHRSVSWYQQTPGQGLQFLFEYFSETQRNKGNFPGRFSGRQFSNSRSEMNVSTLELGDSALYLCASSLTEGGTREQFFGPGTRLTVL.

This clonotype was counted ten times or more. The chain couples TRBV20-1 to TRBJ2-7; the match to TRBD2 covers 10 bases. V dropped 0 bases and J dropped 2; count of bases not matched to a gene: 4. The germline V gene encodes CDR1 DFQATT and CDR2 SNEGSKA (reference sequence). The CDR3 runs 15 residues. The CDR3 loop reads CSARDPTSGPYEQYF. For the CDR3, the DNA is TGCAGTGCTAGAGATCCGACTAGCGGGCCCTACGAGCAGTACTTC.

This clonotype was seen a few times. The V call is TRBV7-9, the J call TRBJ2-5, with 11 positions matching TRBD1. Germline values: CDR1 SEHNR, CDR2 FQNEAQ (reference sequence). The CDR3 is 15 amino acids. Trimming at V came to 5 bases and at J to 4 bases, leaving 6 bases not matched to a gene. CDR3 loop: CASSLPDRGLETQYF. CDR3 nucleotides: TGTGCCAGCAGCCTACCGGACAGGGGGCTAGAGACCCAGTACTTC.

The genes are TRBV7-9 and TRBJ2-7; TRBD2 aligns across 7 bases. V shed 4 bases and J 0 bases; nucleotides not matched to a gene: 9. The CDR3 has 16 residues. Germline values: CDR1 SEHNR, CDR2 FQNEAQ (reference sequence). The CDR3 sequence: CASSYHSGLSSYEQYF. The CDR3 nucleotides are TGTGCCAGCAGCTACCATAGCGGGCTTAGCTCCTACGAGCAGTACTTC.

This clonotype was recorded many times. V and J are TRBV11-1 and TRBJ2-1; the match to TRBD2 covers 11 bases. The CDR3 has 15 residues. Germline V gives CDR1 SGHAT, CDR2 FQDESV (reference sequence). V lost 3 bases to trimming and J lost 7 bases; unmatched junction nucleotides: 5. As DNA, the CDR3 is TGTGCCAGCAGCTTTCCGACTAGCGGGATTAATGAGCAGTTCTTC. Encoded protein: CASSFPTSGINEQFF.

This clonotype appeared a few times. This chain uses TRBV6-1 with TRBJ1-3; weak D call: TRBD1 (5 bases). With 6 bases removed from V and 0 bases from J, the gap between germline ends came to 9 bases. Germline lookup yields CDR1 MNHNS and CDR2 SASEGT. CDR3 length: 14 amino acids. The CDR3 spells CASSQGYSGNTIYF. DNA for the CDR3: TGTGCCAGCAGCCAGGGCTACTCTGGAAACACCATATATTTT.

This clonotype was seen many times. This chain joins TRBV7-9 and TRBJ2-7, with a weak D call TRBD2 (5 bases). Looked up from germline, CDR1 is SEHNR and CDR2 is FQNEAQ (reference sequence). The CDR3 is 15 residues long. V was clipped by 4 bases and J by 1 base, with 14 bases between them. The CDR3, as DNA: TGTGCCAGCAGCTCCAGAAGAGGGCTATCCTACGAGCAGTACTTC. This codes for CASSSRRGLSYEQYF.

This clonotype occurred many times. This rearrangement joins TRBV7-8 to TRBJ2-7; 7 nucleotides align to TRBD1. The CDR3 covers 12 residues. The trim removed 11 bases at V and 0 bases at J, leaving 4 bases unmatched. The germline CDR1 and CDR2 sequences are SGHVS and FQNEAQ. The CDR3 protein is CAAGTDSYEQYF. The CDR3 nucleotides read TGTGCCGCCGGGACAGACTCCTACGAGCAGTACTTC.

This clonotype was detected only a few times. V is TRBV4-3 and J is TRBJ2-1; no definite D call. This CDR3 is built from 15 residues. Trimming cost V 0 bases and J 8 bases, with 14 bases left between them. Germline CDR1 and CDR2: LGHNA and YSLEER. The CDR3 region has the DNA TGCGCCAGCAGCCAAGATTCGATGCCCAGCGATGAGCAGTTCTTC. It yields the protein CASSQDSMPSDEQFF.

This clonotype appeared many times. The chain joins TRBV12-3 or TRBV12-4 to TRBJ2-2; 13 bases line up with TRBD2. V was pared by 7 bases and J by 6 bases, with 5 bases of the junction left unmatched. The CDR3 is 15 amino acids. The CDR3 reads CASTEGLAGSGELFF. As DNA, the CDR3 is TGTGCCAGCACCGAGGGACTAGCGGGATCCGGGGAGCTGTTTTTT.

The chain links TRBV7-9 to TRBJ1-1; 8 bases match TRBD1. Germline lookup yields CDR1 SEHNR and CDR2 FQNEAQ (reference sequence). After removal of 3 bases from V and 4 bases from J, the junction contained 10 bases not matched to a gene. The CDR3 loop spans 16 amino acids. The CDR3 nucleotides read TGTGCCAGCAGCTTTTCTATAAGACAGGGGAGCACTGAAGCTTTCTTT. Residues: CASSFSIRQGSTEAFF.

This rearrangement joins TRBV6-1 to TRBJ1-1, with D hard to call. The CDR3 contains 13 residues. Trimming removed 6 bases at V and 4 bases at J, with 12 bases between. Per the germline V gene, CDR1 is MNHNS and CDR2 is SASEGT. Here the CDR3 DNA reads TGTGCCAGCAGGGTAAGACACGCCACTGAAGCTTTCTTT. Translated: CASRVRHATEAFF.

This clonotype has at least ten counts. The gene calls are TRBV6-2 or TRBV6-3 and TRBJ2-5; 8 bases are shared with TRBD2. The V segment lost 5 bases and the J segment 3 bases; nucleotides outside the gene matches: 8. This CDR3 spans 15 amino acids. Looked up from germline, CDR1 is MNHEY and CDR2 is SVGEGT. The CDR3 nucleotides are TGTGCCAGCAGTAGCGGGAGAGTTGTCAAAGAGACCCAGTACTTC. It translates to CASSSGRVVKETQYF.

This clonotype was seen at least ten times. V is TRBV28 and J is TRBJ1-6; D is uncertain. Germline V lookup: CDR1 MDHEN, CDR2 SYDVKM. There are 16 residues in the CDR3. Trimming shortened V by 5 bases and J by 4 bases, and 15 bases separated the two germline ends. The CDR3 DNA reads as TGTGCCAGCAGTCTTACCCCCCCGGGTTATAATTCACCCCTCCACTTT. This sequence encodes CASSLTPPGYNSPLHF.